A selection of T cell receptor beta chains follows, all from one sample in a study of CD8 T cells in ankylosing spondylitis. TCRdb independently ran MiXCR on the 5' RACE reads; one entry per CDR3 protein. Here the sample spans roughly 30,000 distinct CDR3 sequences, roughly 5.3% being singletons. Sequenced input: blood, either unsorted or a sorted T cell fraction (not recorded which). The source of these receptors is a female donor with ankylosing spondylitis or in good health (not recorded which). CDR3s include the opening cysteine and the closing phenylalanine or tryptophan. Each record gives: CDR3 protein, CDR3 DNA, J gene, D gene, V gene, clone size. The D gene is left open where the match is weak. Only part of the rows carry a size: once, few, many, or a class if the clone is expanded.

CASSVGGFTDTQYF	TGTGCCAGCAGCGTAGGAGGCTTCACAGATACGCAGTATTTT	TRBJ2-3	.	TRBV9	many
CASSVDGSGRGNEQFF	TGTGCCAGCAGCGTAGATGGTAGCGGGAGGGGCAATGAGCAGTTCTTC	TRBJ2-1	TRBD2	TRBV9	many
CASSGDRISGANVLTF	TGTGCCAGCAGCGGGGACAGAATCTCTGGGGCCAACGTCCTGACTTTC	TRBJ2-6	TRBD1	TRBV9	many
CASSVVSGSYEQYF	TGTGCCAGCAGCGTAGTTAGTGGGTCCTACGAGCAGTACTTC	TRBJ2-7	.	TRBV9	many
CASSESTSGSAEQYF	TGTGCCAGCAGCGAGTCGACTAGCGGGAGTGCCGAGCAGTACTTC	TRBJ2-7	TRBD2	TRBV9	many
CASSVAGSRPSEQFF	TGTGCCAGCAGCGTAGCCGGATCTAGGCCCTCCGAGCAGTTCTTC	TRBJ2-1	.	TRBV9	many
CASSVEASGRAEDTQYF	TGTGCCAGCAGCGTAGAGGCTAGCGGGAGGGCCGAAGATACGCAGTATTTT	TRBJ2-3	TRBD2	TRBV9	many
CASSVDLRGVGNEQFF	TGTGCCAGCAGCGTAGACTTGCGGGGGGTTGGCAATGAGCAGTTCTTC	TRBJ2-1	TRBD2	TRBV9	.
CASSGTGGTGELFF	TGTGCCAGCAGCGGAACAGGGGGCACCGGGGAGCTGTTTTTT	TRBJ2-2	TRBD1	TRBV9	many
CASSVIGTSGSVNEQFF	TGTGCCAGCAGCGTAATTGGGACTAGCGGGAGTGTCAATGAGCAGTTCTTC	TRBJ2-1	TRBD2	TRBV9	many
CASSVGGGVPETQYF	TGTGCCAGCAGCGTAGGAGGGGGGGTTCCAGAGACCCAGTACTTC	TRBJ2-5	.	TRBV9	many
CASSSTPAYEQYF	TGTGCCAGCAGCTCCACTCCCGCCTACGAGCAGTACTTC	TRBJ2-7	.	TRBV9	few
CASSVLAGTYNEQFF	TGTGCCAGCAGCGTATTGGCGGGAACGTACAATGAGCAGTTCTTC	TRBJ2-1	.	TRBV9	.
CASSFLVGAGELFF	TGTGCCAGCAGCTTCCTAGTCGGCGCCGGGGAGCTGTTTTTT	TRBJ2-2	.	TRBV9	many
CASSLGGTNTGELFF	TGTGCCAGCAGCCTGGGTGGGACAAACACCGGGGAGCTGTTTTTT	TRBJ2-2	.	TRBV9	many
CASSPGSFHGYTF	TGTGCCAGCAGCCCAGGTTCTTTCCATGGCTACACCTTC	TRBJ1-2	.	TRBV9	many
CASSTPGTSGNEQFF	TGTGCCAGCAGCACACCCGGGACTAGCGGCAATGAGCAGTTCTTC	TRBJ2-1	TRBD2	TRBV9	medium-sized
CASSPRSQSGELFF	TGTGCCAGCAGCCCCCGCTCCCAGAGCGGGGAGCTGTTTTTT	TRBJ2-2	.	TRBV9	many
CASSGGGTPTYEQYF	TGTGCCAGCAGCGGGGGGGGGACTCCCACCTACGAGCAGTACTTC	TRBJ2-7	TRBD2	TRBV9	many
CASSASLAVGETQYF	TGTGCCAGCAGCGCCTCGCTTGCGGTGGGAGAGACCCAGTACTTC	TRBJ2-5	.	TRBV9	many
CASSVGGANYEQYF	TGTGCCAGCAGCGTGGGGGGGGCGAACTACGAGCAGTACTTC	TRBJ2-7	.	TRBV9	.
CASSHAGSETQYF	TGTGCCAGCAGCCATGCGGGCAGTGAGACCCAGTACTTC	TRBJ2-5	.	TRBV9	few
CASSVSGHDYEQYF	TGTGCCAGCAGCGTTAGCGGGCACGACTACGAGCAGTACTTC	TRBJ2-7	TRBD2	TRBV9	many
CASSSTGRDGYTF	TGTGCCAGCAGCTCTACAGGGAGAGATGGCTACACCTTC	TRBJ1-2	.	TRBV11-2	many
CASSVTGISGNTIYF	TGTGCCAGCAGCGTGACAGGAATCTCTGGAAACACCATATATTTT	TRBJ1-3	.	TRBV9	many
CASSVSGGANEQFF	TGTGCCAGCAGCGTAAGCGGGGGGGCGAATGAGCAGTTCTTC	TRBJ2-1	TRBD2	TRBV9	many
CASSTTPYNSPLHF	TGTGCCAGCAGCACAACTCCCTATAATTCACCCCTCCACTTT	TRBJ1-6	.	TRBV9	many
CASSPGLLPDTQYF	TGTGCCAGCAGCCCCGGATTACTCCCAGATACGCAGTATTTT	TRBJ2-3	.	TRBV9	.
CASSVESSYNSPLHF	TGTGCCAGCAGCGTAGAGAGTTCCTATAATTCACCCCTCCACTTT	TRBJ1-6	.	TRBV9	.
CASSARDSIYEQYF	TGTGCCAGCAGCGCCCGGGACAGTATCTACGAGCAGTACTTC	TRBJ2-7	TRBD1	TRBV9	many
CASSVGPPTGELFF	TGTGCCAGCAGCGTAGGACCTCCTACCGGGGAGCTGTTTTTT	TRBJ2-2	.	TRBV9	many
CASTTGAEVTDTQYF	TGTGCCAGCACCACAGGGGCCGAAGTCACAGATACGCAGTATTTT	TRBJ2-3	TRBD1	TRBV9	medium-sized
CASSVGQEPNTRLFF	TGTGCCAGCAGCGTAGGACAGGAGCCTAACACTAGACTGTTTTTT	TRBJ1-4	.	TRBV9	many
CASSVEAFPYNEQFF	TGTGCCAGCAGCGTCGAAGCCTTTCCCTACAATGAGCAGTTCTTC	TRBJ2-1	.	TRBV9	many
CASSASGTGSQETQYF	TGTGCCAGCAGCGCGAGCGGGACAGGGTCCCAAGAGACCCAGTACTTC	TRBJ2-5	TRBD1	TRBV9	many
CASSVDGVKDGYTF	TGTGCCAGCAGCGTAGATGGCGTCAAGGATGGCTACACCTTC	TRBJ1-2	.	TRBV9	few
CASSVAEGGRETQYF	TGTGCCAGCAGCGTAGCTGAGGGGGGACGAGAGACCCAGTACTTC	TRBJ2-5	.	TRBV9	many